The 21 T cell receptor beta chains listed next were all sequenced from one sample in a study of shared T cell receptors in the human thymus. Sequencing was performed with immunoSEQ multiplex PCR; in TCRdb, only in-frame clones are kept and a portion is missing. The sample includes more than 300,000 clones, approximately 95% seen only once; the top ten take around 0.019%. Sequencing was done on a sample of thymocytes. Receptors originate from a human donor.

This clone is a singleton in its sample. The chain joins TRBV29-1 to TRBJ2-4; D perhaps matches TRBD1 (6 bases). V gave up 3 bases and J gave up 4 bases, with 16 bases separating them. From germline, CDR1 is SQVTM and CDR2 ANQGSEA. This CDR3 is built from 15 residues. The CDR3 DNA reads as TGCAGCGTTGAGGTCAGGGGACGGTCAAAAAACATTCAGTACTTC. The encoded protein is CSVEVRGRSKNIQYF. Based on the CDR3 plus reference TRBV29-1 and TRBJ2-4, the full variable domain is SAVISQKPSRDICQRGTSLTIQCQVDSQVTMMFWYRQQPGQSLTLIATANQGSEATYESGFVIDKFPISRPNLTFSTLTVSNMSPEDSSIYLCSVEVRGRSKNIQYFGAGTRLSVL.

V and J are TRBV7-2 and TRBJ2-5; D is unresolved. Germline CDR1 reads SGHTA; CDR2 reads FQGNSA. This CDR3 is 14 amino acids long. Trimming pared 1 base from V and 5 bases from J, leaving 11 bases between. CDR3 sequence (DNA): TGTGCCAGCAGCTTAGGGGTCAGGTCGGAGACCCAGTACTTC. Protein: CASSLGVRSETQYF. Full variable domain (remainder filled in from reference TRBV7-2 and TRBJ2-5): GAGVSQSPSNKVTEKGKDVELRCDPISGHTALYWYRQSLGQGLEFLIYFQGNSAPDKSGLPSDRFSAERTGGSVSTLTIQRTQQEDSAVYLCASSLGVRSETQYFGPGTRLLVL.

The genes are TRBV7-2 and TRBJ2-7; 10 bases are a match to TRBD1. CDR3 length: 14 amino acids. V shed 3 bases and J 3 bases; nucleotides not matched to a gene: 2. CDR1 and CDR2 (germline): SGHTA, FQGNSA. CDR3 nucleotides: TGTGCCAGCAGCTTGGACAGGGGGTTCTACGAGCAGTACTTC. As protein: CASSLDRGFYEQYF.

This clone was seen just once. J is TRBJ1-1 and V is TRBV27; 10 nucleotides agree with TRBD1. Per germline, CDR1 MNHEY and CDR2 SMNVEV (reference sequence). The CDR3 covers 15 residues. V was clipped by 5 bases and J by 6 bases; unmatched bases: 9. CDR3 coding DNA: TGTGCCAGCAGTCGCCTGACAGGGGGCCGGGCTGAAGCTTTCTTT. Translating gives CASSRLTGGRAEAFF.

The V and J genes are TRBV5-6 and TRBJ1-2; no clear D. CDR1 and CDR2 from the germline V gene are SGHDT and YYEEEE. The CDR3 is 17 residues long. Trimming stripped 3 bases from V and 3 bases from J, with 21 bases between. CDR3 sequence (DNA): TGTGCCAGCAGCTGCCAAATCCTCGGGGTGAGGGACTATGGCTACACCTTC. This codes for CASSCQILGVRDYGYTF.

The chain is built from TRBV18 and TRBJ2-7, with D tentatively TRBD1 (6 bases). Germline-derived CDR1 and CDR2 are KGHSH and LQKENI. This CDR3 is 12 amino acids long. Deletions cut 5 bases from V and 3 bases from J, with 8 bases between. The CDR3 sequence: CASSSDSYEQYF. The CDR3 nucleotides are TGTGCCAGCTCATCGGACAGCTACGAGCAGTACTTC. Together with reference TRBV18 and TRBJ2-7, the CDR3 gives the full variable domain: NAGVMQNPRHLVRRRGQEARLRCSPMKGHSHVYWYRQLPEEGLKFMVYLQKENIIDESGMPKERFSAEFPKEGPSILRIQQVVRGDSAAYFCASSSDSYEQYFGPGTRLTVT.

The chain links TRBV28 to TRBJ2-7, with D tentatively TRBD1 (5 bases). Germline CDR1 is MDHEN and CDR2 is SYDVKM. The CDR3 runs 12 residues. V was cut by 2 bases and J by 4 bases, with 6 bases left in between. The DNA of the CDR3 is TGTGCCAGCAGTTTAAAGGGGTACGAGCAGTACTTC. The encoded protein is CASSLKGYEQYF.

The chain combines TRBV30 with TRBJ2-5; TRBD1 aligns across 11 bases. The germline V gene has CDR1 GTSNPN and CDR2 SVGIG (reference sequence). The CDR3 is made up of 15 amino acids. V was pared by 1 base and J by 2 bases, with 3 bases of the junction left unmatched. CDR3 nucleotide sequence: TGTGCCTGGAGTGGGGGGGACAGGGGGCAAGAGACCCAGTACTTC. Translating gives CAWSGGDRGQETQYF.

This clone appeared once. The chain recombines TRBV19 with TRBJ2-5; possible D gene TRBD2, 5 bases. CDR3 length equals 12 residues. Germline V gene lookup returns CDR1 LNHDA and CDR2 SQIVND (reference sequence). Between the trimmed V and J ends, which lost 5 bases and 5 bases, there was a span of 9 bases. This CDR3 is CASSEGPETQYF. The CDR3, as DNA: TGTGCCAGTAGTGAGGGTCCCGAGACCCAGTACTTC.

Remarks on this clone: One end of the junction is discordant with germline, which a read error may explain. The CDR3 here is CSVEDRTGGTDTQYF. CDR3 DNA sequence: TGCAGCGTTGAAGATAGAACAGGGGGCACGGATACGCAGTATTTT. The chain recombines TRBV29-1 with TRBJ2-3; 9 nucleotides agree with TRBD1. From germline, CDR1 is SQVTM and CDR2 ANQGSEA. The CDR3 runs to 15 residues.

The chain combines TRBV4-2 with TRBJ1-6; D is undetermined. Germline V CDR1 and CDR2: LGHNA, YNFKEQ. The CDR3 is 17 amino acids. Trimming cost V 3 bases and J 0 bases, with 12 bases left between them. This CDR3 is CASSQANSLSYNSPLHF. As DNA, the CDR3 is TGTGCCAGCAGCCAGGCCAACAGTCTCTCCTATAATTCACCCCTCCACTTT.

This rearrangement joins TRBV27 to TRBJ1-2; the D is unclear. Trimming took 5 bases from V and 2 from J, leaving 9 bases between them. The CDR3 spans 13 residues. Germline CDR1 reads MNHEY; CDR2 reads SMNVEV (reference sequence). Written as DNA, the CDR3 is TGTGCCAGCAGTAATACAGACAACTATGGCTACACCTTC. This gives the protein CASSNTDNYGYTF.

The V and J genes are TRBV27 and TRBJ1-3; TRBD1 aligns across 7 bases. The CDR3 has 15 residues. Germline V gene sequence: CDR1 MNHEY, CDR2 SMNVEV (reference sequence). Trimming took 8 bases from V and 1 from J; bases not matched to a gene: 8. The CDR3: CASARQGGSGNTIYF. DNA of the CDR3: TGTGCCAGCGCCCGACAGGGTGGGTCTGGAAACACCATATATTTT.

The rearrangement uses TRBV4-1 and TRBJ2-7; possibly TRBD2 for D (5 bases). Trimming took 4 bases from V and 2 from J, leaving 27 bases between them. The CDR3 runs to 19 residues. Per the germline V gene, CDR1 is MGHRA and CDR2 is YSYEKL. As DNA, the CDR3 is TGCGCCAGCAGCCCAAGTCGAGCCCGGGATCCCCGGGTTCCCTACGAGCAGTACTTC. As protein: CASSPSRARDPRVPYEQYF.

V gene TRBV5-4 combines with J gene TRBJ1-1, with 11 bases that match TRBD1. The germline gives CDR1 SGHNT, CDR2 YYREEE (reference sequence). The CDR3 consists of 13 residues. Losses at the gene ends were 5 bases for V and 4 bases for J; bases not matched to a gene: 1. CDR3 protein: CASRGQGATEAFF. CDR3 bases: TGTGCCAGCAGAGGACAGGGGGCCACTGAAGCTTTCTTT. Variable domain in full (rest from reference TRBV5-4 and TRBJ1-1): ETGVTQSPTHLIKTRGQQVTLRCSSQSGHNTVSWYQQALGQGPQFIFQYYREEENGRGNFPPRFSGLQFPNYSSELNVNALELDDSALYLCASRGQGATEAFFGQGTRLTVV.

This clone was seen a single time. The DNA for the CDR3 is TGTGCCAGTCGGGTCGGCGGGGCAGATACGCAGTATTTT. Its translation: CASRVGGADTQYF. This chain joins TRBV19 and TRBJ2-3, with a weak D call TRBD2 (6 bases). V lost 8 bases, J lost 4 bases, and 13 bases lay in between. The germline V gene has CDR1 LNHDA and CDR2 SQIVND (reference sequence). This CDR3 has 13 residues.

V usage is TRBV5-1 and J usage is TRBJ1-5, with D tentatively TRBD1 (6 bases). V gave up 0 bases and J gave up 2 bases, with 12 bases separating them. Germline loops: CDR1 SGHRS, CDR2 YFSETQ. There are 16 residues in the CDR3. The CDR3 protein is CASSLAGGGGNQPQHF. The DNA for the CDR3 is TGCGCCAGCAGCTTGGCCGGCGGGGGCGGCAATCAGCCCCAGCATTTT.

The chain recombines TRBV7-3 with TRBJ2-1; TRBD2 agrees at 9 bases. The junction had 10 bases not matched to a gene; V was cut back by 5 bases and J by 8 bases. Germline CDR1 is SGHTA and CDR2 is FQGTGA. The CDR3 has 15 residues. CDR3: CASSPERGVRDEQFF. The CDR3 DNA reads as TGTGCCAGCAGCCCCGAGCGGGGGGTACGAGATGAGCAGTTCTTC.

The J gene is TRBJ2-7, the V gene TRBV4-3; D may be TRBD2 (6 bases). The CDR3 covers 13 residues. CDR1 LGHNA and CDR2 YSLEER come from the germline V gene. Between the trimmed V and J ends, which lost 3 bases and 4 bases, there was a span of 10 bases. As DNA, the CDR3 is TGCGCCAGCAGCCAGTTTAGCGGATACGAGCAGTACTTC. It specifies CASSQFSGYEQYF.

This chain joins TRBV5-4 and TRBJ2-1, with D perhaps assigned TRBD1 or TRBD2 (5 bases each). The CDR3 contains 15 residues. Trimming took off 4 bases at V and 0 bases at J, with 11 bases between the two ends. Germline lookup yields CDR1 SGHNT and CDR2 YYREEE (reference sequence). The CDR3 coding sequence is TGTGCCAGCAGCGCAGAGGGGAGCTCCTACAATGAGCAGTTCTTC. It encodes CASSAEGSSYNEQFF.

This clone was counted once. This chain connects TRBV7-9 to TRBJ1-2; D call uncertain. V lost 3 bases and J lost 8, with 19 bases in between. Germline CDR1 and CDR2: SEHNR and FQNEAQ (reference sequence). CDR3 length equals 15 residues. CDR3 in DNA: TGTGCCAGCAGCTTGCTGGCAATAAAATCTAGGGGCTACACCTTC. Residues: CASSLLAIKSRGYTF.